This entry concerns a single TCR beta chain. What it recognizes is unknown. These data belong to a study of cytomegalovirus exposure and HLA in healthy donors. In nominal health when sampled, donors likely had unrecorded immune exposures nonetheless. This PCR relied on a set of 60 Vbeta primers and 13 Jbeta primers. TCRdb's copy holds only in-frame clones and misses some; the assay was immunoSEQ multiplex PCR. Here the sample spans some 150,000 clones, roughly 8.8% being singletons. Study-level findings and limits: Sequences of the TCR beta chain were said to predict the HLA-A and HLA-B alleles of most subjects accurately. Fewer N-insertions (relative to the approximately 700-donor mean) were reportedly seen in an Asian-associated ancestry cluster in a later analysis. Because they were indistinguishable, some V segments, including TRBV6-2 and TRBV6-3, were excluded.

CDR1 is LNHDA and CDR2 is SQIVND in the germline V gene (reference sequence). The CDR3 is 13 amino acids. V shed 4 bases and J shed 5 bases, with 11 bases lying between them. This chain uses TRBV19 with TRBJ2-5; D possibly corresponds to TRBD1 (6 bases). Sample: PBMCs. The clonotype originates from a woman aged 40 to 50 in good health and CMV-seropositive. CDR3 bases: TGTGCCAGTAGTACCGACAGGCAGGAGACCCAGTACTTC. It codes for CASSTDRQETQYF.